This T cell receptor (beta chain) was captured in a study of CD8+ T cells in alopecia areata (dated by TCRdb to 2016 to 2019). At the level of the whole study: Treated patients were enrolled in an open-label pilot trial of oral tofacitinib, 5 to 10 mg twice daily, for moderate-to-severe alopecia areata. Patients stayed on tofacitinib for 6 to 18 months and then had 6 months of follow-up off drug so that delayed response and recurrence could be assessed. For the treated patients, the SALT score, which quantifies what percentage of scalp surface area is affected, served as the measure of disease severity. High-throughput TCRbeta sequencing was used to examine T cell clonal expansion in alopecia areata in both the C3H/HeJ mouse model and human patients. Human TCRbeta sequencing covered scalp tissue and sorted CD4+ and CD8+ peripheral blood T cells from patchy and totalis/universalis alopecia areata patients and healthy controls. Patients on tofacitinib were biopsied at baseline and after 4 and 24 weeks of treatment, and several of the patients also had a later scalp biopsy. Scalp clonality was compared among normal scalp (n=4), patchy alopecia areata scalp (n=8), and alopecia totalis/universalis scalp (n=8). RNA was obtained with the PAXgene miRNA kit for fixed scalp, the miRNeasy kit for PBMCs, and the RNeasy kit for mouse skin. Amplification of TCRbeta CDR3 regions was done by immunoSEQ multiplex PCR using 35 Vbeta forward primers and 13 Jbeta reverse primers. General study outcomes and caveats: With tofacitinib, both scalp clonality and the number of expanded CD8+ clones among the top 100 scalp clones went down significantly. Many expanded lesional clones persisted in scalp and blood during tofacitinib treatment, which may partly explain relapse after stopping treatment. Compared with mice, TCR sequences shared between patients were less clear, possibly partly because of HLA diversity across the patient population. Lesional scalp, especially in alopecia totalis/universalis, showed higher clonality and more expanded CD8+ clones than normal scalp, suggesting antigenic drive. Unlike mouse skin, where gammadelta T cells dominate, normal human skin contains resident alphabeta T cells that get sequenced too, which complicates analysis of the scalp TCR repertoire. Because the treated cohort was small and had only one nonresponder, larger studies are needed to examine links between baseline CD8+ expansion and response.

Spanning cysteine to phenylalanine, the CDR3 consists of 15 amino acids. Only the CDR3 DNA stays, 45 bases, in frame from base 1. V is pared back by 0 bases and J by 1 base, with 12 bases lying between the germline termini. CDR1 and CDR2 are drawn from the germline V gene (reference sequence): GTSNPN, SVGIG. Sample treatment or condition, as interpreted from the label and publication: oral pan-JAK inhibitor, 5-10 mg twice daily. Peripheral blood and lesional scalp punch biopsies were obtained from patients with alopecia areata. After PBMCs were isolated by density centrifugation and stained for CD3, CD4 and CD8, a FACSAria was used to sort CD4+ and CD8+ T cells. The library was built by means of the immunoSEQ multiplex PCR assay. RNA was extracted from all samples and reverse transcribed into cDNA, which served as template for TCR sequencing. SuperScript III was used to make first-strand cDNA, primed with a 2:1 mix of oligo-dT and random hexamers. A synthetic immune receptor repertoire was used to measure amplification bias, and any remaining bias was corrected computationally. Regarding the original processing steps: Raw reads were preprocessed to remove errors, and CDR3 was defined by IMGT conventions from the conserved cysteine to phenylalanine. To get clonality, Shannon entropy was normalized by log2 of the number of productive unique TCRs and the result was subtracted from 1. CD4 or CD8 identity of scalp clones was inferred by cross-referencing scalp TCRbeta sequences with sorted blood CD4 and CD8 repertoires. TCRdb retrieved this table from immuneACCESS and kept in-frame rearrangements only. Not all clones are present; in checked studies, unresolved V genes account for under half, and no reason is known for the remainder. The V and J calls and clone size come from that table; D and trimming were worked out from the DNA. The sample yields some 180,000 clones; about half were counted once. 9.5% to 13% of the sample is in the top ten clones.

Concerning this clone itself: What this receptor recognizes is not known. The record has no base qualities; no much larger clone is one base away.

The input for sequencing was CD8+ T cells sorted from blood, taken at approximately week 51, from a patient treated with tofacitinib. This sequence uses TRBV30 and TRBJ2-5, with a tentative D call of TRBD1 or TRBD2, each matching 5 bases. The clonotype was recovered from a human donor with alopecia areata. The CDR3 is CAWSVGTALQETQYF. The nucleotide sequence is TGTGCCTGGAGTGTAGGGACCGCTCTCCAAGAGACCCAGTACTTC.